Listed below are T cell receptor beta chains from one sample, sequenced in a study of OX40 agonist ivuxolimab in advanced cancers. Method: immunoSEQ multiplex PCR; TCRdb's copy keeps in-frame clones and lacks some. The sample yields around 60,000 clones, 90% to 95% seen once. Here the sequenced sample was CD4+ or CD8+ T cells sorted from blood, taken in a trial of the OX40 agonist ivuxolimab. Source of these receptors: an adult with an advanced solid tumor such as melanoma, head and neck, liver or kidney cancer. CDR3s include the opening cysteine and the closing phenylalanine or tryptophan. A D gene is named only where the DNA matches it firmly. Expanded clones are given a class, and other clones once, few, many or no size at all.

J gene: TRBJ1-6; D gene: TRBD1; V gene: TRBV30; clone size: -; CDR3 protein: CAWSVVLTGVNSPLHF; CDR3 DNA: TGTGCCTGGAGTGTAGTCCTAACAGGGGTTAATTCACCCCTCCACTTT
J gene: TRBJ1-3; D gene: -; V gene: TRBV5-6; clone size: -; CDR3 protein: CASSTLGSVSSGNTIYF; CDR3 DNA: TGTGCCAGCAGCACCCTGGGGTCGGTGAGCTCTGGAAACACCATATATTTT
J gene: TRBJ2-1; D gene: -; V gene: TRBV30; clone size: -; CDR3 protein: CAQRDGSYNEQFF; CDR3 DNA: TGTGCCCAGAGGGACGGTTCCTACAATGAGCAGTTCTTC
J gene: TRBJ2-7; D gene: -; V gene: TRBV13; clone size: -; CDR3 protein: CASSLVGVRGYEQYF; CDR3 DNA: TGTGCCAGCAGCTTAGTCGGGGTAAGGGGATACGAGCAGTACTTC
J gene: TRBJ1-6; D gene: -; V gene: TRBV6-1; clone size: once; CDR3 protein: CASDSSSNSPLHF; CDR3 DNA: TGTGCCAGCGACAGTTCCAGTAATTCACCCCTCCACTTT
J gene: TRBJ1-2; D gene: -; V gene: TRBV7-2; clone size: once; CDR3 protein: CASSPLLYGYTF; CDR3 DNA: TGTGCCAGCAGCCCCCTGCTCTATGGCTACACCTTC
J gene: TRBJ1-4; D gene: -; V gene: TRBV6-6; clone size: -; CDR3 protein: CASSYSGQGLLFF; CDR3 DNA: TGTGCCAGCAGTTACTCGGGCCAGGGGCTACTGTTTTTT
J gene: TRBJ2-1; D gene: -; V gene: TRBV6-6; clone size: -; CDR3 protein: CASSYQGGRWDEQFF; CDR3 DNA: TGTGCCAGCAGTTATCAGGGGGGGCGTTGGGATGAGCAGTTCTTC
J gene: TRBJ1-4; D gene: -; V gene: TRBV7-9; clone size: -; CDR3 protein: CASSLARGVRNEKLFF; CDR3 DNA: TGTGCCAGCAGCTTAGCGCGCGGGGTCCGTAATGAAAAACTGTTTTTT
J gene: TRBJ1-2; D gene: TRBD1; V gene: TRBV5-6; clone size: -; CDR3 protein: CASSRLMLTGGGAGYTF; CDR3 DNA: TGTGCCAGCAGTCGCCTGATGTTGACAGGGGGTGGGGCGGGCTACACCTTC
J gene: TRBJ2-7; D gene: -; V gene: TRBV10-3; clone size: -; CDR3 protein: CAISESGEVYEQYF; CDR3 DNA: TGTGCCATCAGTGAGTCGGGGGAGGTCTACGAGCAGTACTTC
J gene: TRBJ2-5; D gene: -; V gene: TRBV5-1; clone size: -; CDR3 protein: CASSLGGGEETQYF; CDR3 DNA: TGCGCCAGCAGCTTAGGTGGGGGAGAGGAGACCCAGTACTTC
J gene: TRBJ2-7; D gene: -; V gene: TRBV19; clone size: -; CDR3 protein: CASSTGQTYEQYF; CDR3 DNA: TGTGCCAGTAGTACCGGACAGACCTACGAGCAGTACTTC
J gene: TRBJ2-1; D gene: -; V gene: TRBV7-9; clone size: -; CDR3 protein: CASSPEYNTYNEQFF; CDR3 DNA: TGTGCCAGCAGCCCCGAGTACAATACCTACAATGAGCAGTTCTTC
J gene: TRBJ2-7; D gene: TRBD2; V gene: TRBV4-1; clone size: -; CDR3 protein: CASSWGRLAGNSYEQYF; CDR3 DNA: TGCGCCAGCAGCTGGGGACGACTAGCGGGGAACTCCTACGAGCAGTACTTC
J gene: TRBJ2-7; D gene: TRBD1; V gene: TRBV29-1; clone size: -; CDR3 protein: CSADPTGTGYEQYF; CDR3 DNA: TGCAGCGCTGACCCGACAGGGACCGGCTACGAGCAGTACTTC
J gene: TRBJ1-5; D gene: -; V gene: TRBV19; clone size: -; CDR3 protein: CASSPLGTANQPQHF; CDR3 DNA: TGTGCCAGTAGTCCCCTAGGGACTGCCAATCAGCCCCAGCATTTT
J gene: TRBJ2-2; D gene: -; V gene: TRBV7-9; clone size: -; CDR3 protein: CASSLGRSTNTGELFF; CDR3 DNA: TGTGCCAGCAGCTTAGGTCGCAGTACGAACACCGGGGAGCTGTTTTTT
J gene: TRBJ1-3; D gene: -; V gene: TRBV9; clone size: once; CDR3 protein: CASSPKQGSGNTIYF; CDR3 DNA: TGTGCCAGCAGCCCCAAACAGGGCTCTGGAAACACCATATATTTT
J gene: TRBJ1-5; D gene: -; V gene: TRBV30; clone size: few; CDR3 protein: CAWSSGGNQPQHF; CDR3 DNA: TGTGCCTGGAGTAGTGGGGGCAATCAGCCCCAGCATTTT